This TCR beta chain stems from a study of CD8 T cells in ankylosing spondylitis (dated by TCRdb to about 2017). Background on the whole study: T cell receptor beta repertoires were profiled in healthy donors and ankylosing spondylitis patients so that disease-linked TCR variants could be found. The whole study cohort included 108 healthy donors and some 27 ankylosing spondylitis patients. Peripheral blood samples were taken, and synovial fluid was additionally collected from ankylosing spondylitis patients. What the research found in general, with its limitations: The disease-linked clones had a CD8+ phenotype and were found at relatively low frequencies in peripheral blood. Some motif variants had previously been reported in the synovial fluid and blood of reactive arthritis patients, which suggests shared mechanisms of disease initiation. Blood from ankylosing spondylitis patients appeared to be characterized by a TCR beta motif made up of under 10 highly homologous amino acid variants. The disease-linked clones were reported to be significantly enriched in matched synovial fluid samples from ankylosing spondylitis patients.

A word on this clonotype: What this receptor recognizes is not known. Per-base qualities were not stored, and no clone one base away is much larger.

Compared with germline, V lacks 4 bases and J lacks 1 base; bases without a gene match: 1. The germline V gene (reference sequence) yields DFQATT for CDR1 and SNEGSKA for CDR2. The CDR3 covers 13 residues, taking in both the cysteine and the phenylalanine. CDR3 DNA only is kept here, 39 bases in frame from base 1. These reads were obtained on an Illumina HiSeq 2500. TCR beta libraries were prepared by quantitative 5'-RACE with molecular barcodes. As for the authors' bioinformatics: A new computational method based on a probabilistic model of VDJ rearrangement was used to identify disease-linked TCR variants. TCRdb trimmed public reads at Q25 via fastp, called clones via MiXCR and kept in-frame beta chains. Identical CDR3 proteins give one entry, which carries the most common genes and DNA. The V and J calls reflect TCRdb's pipeline rather than the authors' work. The sample table contains approximately 550,000 distinct CDR3 sequences; only one count was recorded for 12% of them. The ten largest clones add up to 6.5% to 7% of the sample.

This TCR came from a male donor with ankylosing spondylitis. Sequences were obtained from blood, either unsorted or a sorted T cell fraction (not recorded which). The sequence is built from TRBV20-1 and TRBJ2-1; 7 middle bases align to TRBD1. Read as DNA, the sequence is TGCAGTGCTAACAGGGGTTCCTACAATGAGCAGTTCTTC. This translates into CSANRGSYNEQFF.